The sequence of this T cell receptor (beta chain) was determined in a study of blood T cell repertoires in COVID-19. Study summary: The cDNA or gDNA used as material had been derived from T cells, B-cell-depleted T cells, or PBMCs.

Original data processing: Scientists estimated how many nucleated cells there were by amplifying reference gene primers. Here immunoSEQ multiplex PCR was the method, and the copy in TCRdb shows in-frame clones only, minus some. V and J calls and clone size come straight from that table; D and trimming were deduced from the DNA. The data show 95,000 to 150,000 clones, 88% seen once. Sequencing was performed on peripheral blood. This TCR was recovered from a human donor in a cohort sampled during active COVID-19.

CDR3 sequence: CASSRTGGLNTEAFF. CDR3 nucleotides: TGTGCCAGCAGCAGGACAGGGGGGCTGAACACTGAAGCTTTCTTT. The V gene is TRBV6-2 or TRBV6-3, the J gene TRBJ1-1, with 10 bases that match TRBD1. The junction had 4 bases not matched to a gene; V was cut back by 6 bases and J by 0 bases. The CDR3 extends over 15 amino acids. Germline V lookup: CDR1 MNHEY, CDR2 SVGEGT.